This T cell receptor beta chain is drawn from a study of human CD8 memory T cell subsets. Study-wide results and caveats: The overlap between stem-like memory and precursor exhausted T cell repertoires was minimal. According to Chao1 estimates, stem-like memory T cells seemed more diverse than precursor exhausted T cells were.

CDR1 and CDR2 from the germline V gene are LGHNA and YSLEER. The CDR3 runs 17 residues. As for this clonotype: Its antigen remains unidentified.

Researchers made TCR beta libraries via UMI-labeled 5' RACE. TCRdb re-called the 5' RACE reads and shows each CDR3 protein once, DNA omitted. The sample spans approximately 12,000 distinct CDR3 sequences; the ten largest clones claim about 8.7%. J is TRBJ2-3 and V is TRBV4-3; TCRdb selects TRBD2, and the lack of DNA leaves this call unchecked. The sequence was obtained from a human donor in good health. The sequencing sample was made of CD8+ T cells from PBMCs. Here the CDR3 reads CASSQDWDGPVTDTQYF.